A selection of T cell receptor beta chains follows, all from one sample in a study of T-cell memory formation after mild COVID-19. TCRdb ran MiXCR on the 5' RACE reads and lists one entry per CDR3 protein. The table shows approximately 580,000 distinct CDR3 sequences, with roughly 21% occurring only once. The sequenced material came from PBMCs or a T cell subset sorted from them (not recorded which). These receptor sequences come from an adult woman who had mild COVID-19 (a few samples of this study predate the infection). Cell type and time point are not known. CDR3s include the opening cysteine and the closing phenylalanine or tryptophan. A D gene is named only where the DNA matches it firmly. Rows may omit the clone size; those that give it use once, few, many or a size class.

cdr3_aa: CAGRTGKAEKLFF; cdr3_nt: TGTGCCGGCCGGACAGGCAAAGCTGAAAAACTGTTTTTT; j_call: TRBJ1-4; clone_size: NA; v_call: TRBV30; d_call: TRBD1
cdr3_aa: CASSLGGRNNYGYTF; cdr3_nt: TGCGCCAGCAGCTTGGGTGGCAGAAATAACTATGGCTACACCTTC; j_call: TRBJ1-2; clone_size: few; v_call: TRBV5-1; d_call: NA
cdr3_aa: CATSKNWMEGYEQYF; cdr3_nt: TGTGCCACCAGTAAAAACTGGATGGAGGGCTACGAGCAGTACTTC; j_call: TRBJ2-7; clone_size: NA; v_call: TRBV15; d_call: NA
cdr3_aa: CSVENCRIRTYEQYF; cdr3_nt: TGCAGCGTGGAGAACTGTCGAATCCGTACCTACGAGCAGTACTTC; j_call: TRBJ2-7; clone_size: few; v_call: TRBV29-1; d_call: NA
cdr3_aa: CATSDLKSGQGLEQFF; cdr3_nt: TGTGCCACCAGTGATTTGAAATCGGGACAGGGGTTGGAGCAGTTCTTC; j_call: TRBJ2-1; clone_size: few; v_call: TRBV24-1; d_call: TRBD1
cdr3_aa: CASSPGRTGELFF; cdr3_nt: TGTGCCAGCTCACCAGGGCGCACCGGGGAGCTGTTTTTT; j_call: TRBJ2-2; clone_size: NA; v_call: TRBV12-3/TRBV12-4; d_call: NA
cdr3_aa: CASSLDERGHYNEQFF; cdr3_nt: TGCGCCAGCAGCTTGGACGAGCGGGGCCACTACAATGAGCAGTTCTTC; j_call: TRBJ2-1; clone_size: NA; v_call: TRBV5-1; d_call: TRBD2
cdr3_aa: CASSSPMYGTSYEQYF; cdr3_nt: TGTGCCAGCAGCTCCCCCATGTACGGGACCTCCTACGAGCAGTACTTC; j_call: TRBJ2-7; clone_size: few; v_call: TRBV7-6; d_call: NA
cdr3_aa: CASSLSPLQDLYEQYF; cdr3_nt: TGTGCCAGCAGCTTGAGCCCCCTACAGGACCTCTACGAGCAGTACTTC; j_call: TRBJ2-7; clone_size: NA; v_call: TRBV5-6; d_call: NA
cdr3_aa: CASSFQGQPDTQYF; cdr3_nt: TGTGCCAGCAGCTTTCAGGGTCAGCCAGATACGCAGTATTTT; j_call: TRBJ2-3; clone_size: NA; v_call: TRBV11-2; d_call: NA
cdr3_aa: CASSQATYLGTEAFF; cdr3_nt: TGCGCCAGCAGCCAGGCGACCTACTTGGGGACTGAAGCTTTCTTT; j_call: TRBJ1-1; clone_size: NA; v_call: TRBV4-1; d_call: NA
cdr3_aa: CASSPRTRSGNYGYTF; cdr3_nt: TGTGCCAGCAGCCCCCGGACGAGGTCGGGGAACTATGGCTACACCTTC; j_call: TRBJ1-2; clone_size: few; v_call: TRBV3-1; d_call: NA
cdr3_aa: CASSYSDRAGANVLTF; cdr3_nt: TGTGCCAGCAGTTACTCGGACAGGGCTGGGGCCAACGTCCTGACTTTC; j_call: TRBJ2-6; clone_size: NA; v_call: TRBV6-2/TRBV6-3; d_call: TRBD1
cdr3_aa: CASSVGSTELNEKLFF; cdr3_nt: TGTGCCAGCAGCGTAGGTTCTACAGAGCTAAATGAAAAACTGTTTTTT; j_call: TRBJ1-4; clone_size: few; v_call: TRBV9; d_call: NA
cdr3_aa: CAIRADPGDTQYF; cdr3_nt: TGTGCCATCAGAGCGGACCCGGGAGATACGCAGTATTTT; j_call: TRBJ2-3; clone_size: few; v_call: TRBV10-3; d_call: NA
cdr3_aa: CASSQEPEKETQYF; cdr3_nt: TGTGCCAGCAGCCAAGAACCTGAAAAAGAGACCCAGTACTTC; j_call: TRBJ2-5; clone_size: few; v_call: TRBV3-1; d_call: NA
cdr3_aa: CASSQGTAGFPETQYF; cdr3_nt: TGTGCCAGTAGTCAAGGGACAGCGGGATTCCCAGAGACCCAGTACTTC; j_call: TRBJ2-5; clone_size: NA; v_call: TRBV19; d_call: NA
cdr3_aa: CASRPRAGGSDEQFF; cdr3_nt: TGTGCCAGCAGACCGAGAGCCGGGGGCAGCGATGAGCAGTTCTTC; j_call: TRBJ2-1; clone_size: few; v_call: TRBV3-1; d_call: NA
cdr3_aa: CASSGNTNSPLHF; cdr3_nt: TGTGCCAGCAGTGGGAACACTAATTCACCCCTCCACTTT; j_call: TRBJ1-6; clone_size: NA; v_call: TRBV9; d_call: NA
cdr3_aa: CASSQEPGLLTDTQYF; cdr3_nt: TGCGCCAGCAGCCAAGAACCAGGGTTACTTACAGATACGCAGTATTTT; j_call: TRBJ2-3; clone_size: NA; v_call: TRBV4-3; d_call: NA
cdr3_aa: CASTPSTGTYEQYF; cdr3_nt: TGCGCCAGCACGCCATCGACAGGGACCTACGAGCAGTACTTC; j_call: TRBJ2-7; clone_size: NA; v_call: TRBV4-1; d_call: TRBD1
cdr3_aa: CASSPYLSREQFF; cdr3_nt: TGCGCCAGCAGCCCGTATCTTTCTCGTGAGCAGTTCTTC; j_call: TRBJ2-1; clone_size: few; v_call: TRBV4-3; d_call: NA
cdr3_aa: CASSLRLGTGSTGELFF; cdr3_nt: TGTGCCAGCAGCCTTAGGCTGGGGACAGGGAGCACCGGGGAGCTGTTTTTT; j_call: TRBJ2-2; clone_size: few; v_call: TRBV3-1; d_call: TRBD1
cdr3_aa: CASSRGISTDTQYF; cdr3_nt: TGTGCCAGCAGCCGCGGGATTAGCACAGATACGCAGTATTTT; j_call: TRBJ2-3; clone_size: few; v_call: TRBV11-2; d_call: NA
cdr3_aa: CASRPRNRDEQYF; cdr3_nt: TGTGCCAGCAGACCCCGTAACAGGGACGAGCAGTACTTC; j_call: TRBJ2-7; clone_size: few; v_call: TRBV6-2/TRBV6-3; d_call: NA
cdr3_aa: CASSQGTPETQYF; cdr3_nt: TGTGCCAGCAGCCAGGGGACTCCGGAGACCCAGTACTTC; j_call: TRBJ2-5; clone_size: NA; v_call: TRBV6-5; d_call: NA